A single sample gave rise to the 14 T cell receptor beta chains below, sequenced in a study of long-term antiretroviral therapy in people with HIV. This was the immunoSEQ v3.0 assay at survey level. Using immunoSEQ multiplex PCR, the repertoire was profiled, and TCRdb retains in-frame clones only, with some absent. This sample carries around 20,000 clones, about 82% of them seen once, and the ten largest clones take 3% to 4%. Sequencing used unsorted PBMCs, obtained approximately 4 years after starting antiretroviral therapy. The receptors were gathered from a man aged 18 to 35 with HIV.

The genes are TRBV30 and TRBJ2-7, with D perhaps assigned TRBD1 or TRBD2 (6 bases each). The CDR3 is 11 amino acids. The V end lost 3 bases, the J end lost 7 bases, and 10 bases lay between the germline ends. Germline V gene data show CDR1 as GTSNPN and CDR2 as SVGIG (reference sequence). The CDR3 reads CAWSWGAEQYF. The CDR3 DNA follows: TGTGCCTGGAGCTGGGGGGCAGAGCAGTACTTC.

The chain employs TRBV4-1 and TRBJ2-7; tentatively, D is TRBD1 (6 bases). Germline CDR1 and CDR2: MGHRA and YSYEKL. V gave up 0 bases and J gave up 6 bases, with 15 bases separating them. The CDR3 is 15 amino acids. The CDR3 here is CASSQEPYNRVEQYF. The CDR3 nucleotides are TGCGCCAGCAGCCAAGAACCCTACAACAGGGTCGAGCAGTACTTC.

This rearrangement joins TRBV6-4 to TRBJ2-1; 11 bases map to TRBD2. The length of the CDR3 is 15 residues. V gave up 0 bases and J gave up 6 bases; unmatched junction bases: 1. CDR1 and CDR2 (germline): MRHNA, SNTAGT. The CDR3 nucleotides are TGTGCCAGCAGTGACTCTAGCGGGGGGGCCAATGAGCAGTTCTTC. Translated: CASSDSSGGANEQFF.

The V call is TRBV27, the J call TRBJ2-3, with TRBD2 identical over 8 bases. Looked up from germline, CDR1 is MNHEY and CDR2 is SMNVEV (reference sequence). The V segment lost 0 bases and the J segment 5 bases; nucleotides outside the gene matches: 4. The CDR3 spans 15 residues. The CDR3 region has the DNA TGTGCCAGCAGTTTATCGACAGCGGGGGTAGATACGCAGTATTTT. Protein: CASSLSTAGVDTQYF.

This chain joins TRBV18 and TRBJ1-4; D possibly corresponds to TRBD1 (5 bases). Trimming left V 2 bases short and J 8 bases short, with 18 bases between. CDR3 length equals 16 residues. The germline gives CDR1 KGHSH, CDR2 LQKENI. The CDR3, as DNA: TGTGCCAGCTCACCAAGAACGGCAGGCGGGACCGAAAAACTGTTTTTT. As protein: CASSPRTAGGTEKLFF.

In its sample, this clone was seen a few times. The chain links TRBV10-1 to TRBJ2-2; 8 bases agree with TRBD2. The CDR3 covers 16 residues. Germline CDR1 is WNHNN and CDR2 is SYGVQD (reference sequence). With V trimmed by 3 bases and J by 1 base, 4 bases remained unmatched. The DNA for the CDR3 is TGCGCCAGCAGTGACCAGCGGGGGTTGAACACCGGGGAGCTGTTTTTT. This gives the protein CASSDQRGLNTGELFF.

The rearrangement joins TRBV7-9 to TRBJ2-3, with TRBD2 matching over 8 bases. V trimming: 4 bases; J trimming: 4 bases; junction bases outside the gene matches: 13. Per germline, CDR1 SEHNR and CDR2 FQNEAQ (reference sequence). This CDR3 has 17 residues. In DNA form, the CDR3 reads TGTGCCAGCAGCTCCAACCGCGGGACTAGATCGTCAGATACGCAGTATTTT. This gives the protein CASSSNRGTRSSDTQYF.

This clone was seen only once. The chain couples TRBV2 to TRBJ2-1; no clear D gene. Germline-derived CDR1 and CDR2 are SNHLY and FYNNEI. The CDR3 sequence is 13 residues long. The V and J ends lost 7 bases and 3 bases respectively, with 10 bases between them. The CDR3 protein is CASNWGIYNEQFF. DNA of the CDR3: TGTGCCAGCAATTGGGGAATCTACAATGAGCAGTTCTTC.

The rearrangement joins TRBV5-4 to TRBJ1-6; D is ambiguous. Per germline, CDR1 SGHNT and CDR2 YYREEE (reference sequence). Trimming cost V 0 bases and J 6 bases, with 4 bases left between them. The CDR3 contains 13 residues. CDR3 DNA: TGTGCCAGCAGCTTGGTAGTTAATTCACCCCTCCACTTT. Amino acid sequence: CASSLVVNSPLHF.

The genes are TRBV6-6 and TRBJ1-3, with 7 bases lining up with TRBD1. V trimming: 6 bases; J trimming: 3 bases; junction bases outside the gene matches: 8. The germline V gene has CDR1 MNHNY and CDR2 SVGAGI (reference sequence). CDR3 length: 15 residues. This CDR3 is CASSLGTASGNTIYF. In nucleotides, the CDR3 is TGTGCCAGCAGCCTCGGGACAGCGAGTGGAAACACCATATATTTT.

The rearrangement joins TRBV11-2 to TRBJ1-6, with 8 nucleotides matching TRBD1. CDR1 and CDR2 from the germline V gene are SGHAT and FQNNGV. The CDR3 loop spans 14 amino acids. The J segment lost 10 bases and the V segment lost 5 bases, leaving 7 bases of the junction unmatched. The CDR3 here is CASSLGQGGSPLHF. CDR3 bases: TGTGCCAGCAGCCTAGGACAGGGAGGATCACCCCTCCACTTT. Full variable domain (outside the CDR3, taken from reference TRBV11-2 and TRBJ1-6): EAGVAQSPRYKIIEKRQSVAFWCNPISGHATLYWYQQILGQGPKLLIQFQNNGVVDDSQLPKDRFSAERLKGVDSTLKIQPAKLEDSAVYLCASSLGQGGSPLHFGNGTRLTVT.

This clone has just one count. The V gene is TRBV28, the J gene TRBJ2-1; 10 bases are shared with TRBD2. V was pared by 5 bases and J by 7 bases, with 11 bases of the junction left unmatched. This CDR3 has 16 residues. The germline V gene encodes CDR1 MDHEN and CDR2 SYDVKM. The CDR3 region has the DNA TGTGCCAGCAGTGTGCTCGGGATAGCGGGGGGTAATGAGCAGTTCTTC. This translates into CASSVLGIAGGNEQFF.

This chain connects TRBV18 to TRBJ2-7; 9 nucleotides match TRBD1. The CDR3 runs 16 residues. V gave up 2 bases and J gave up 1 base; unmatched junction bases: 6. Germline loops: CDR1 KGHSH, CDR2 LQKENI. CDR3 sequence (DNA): TGTGCCAGCTCACCAAGGACAGGGGCCCATTCCTACGAGCAGTACTTC. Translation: CASSPRTGAHSYEQYF.

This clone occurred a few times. This CDR3 reads CASSDAGTSGGGTDTQYF. CDR3 bases: TGTGCCAGCAGTGACGCTGGGACTAGCGGGGGGGGCACAGATACGCAGTATTTT. The chain couples TRBV6-4 to TRBJ2-3; TRBD2 agrees at 16 bases. Unmatched junction bases numbered 3, after V lost 2 bases and J lost 1 base. In germline, CDR1 is MRHNA, CDR2 SNTAGT. The CDR3 length is 18 residues.